Presented here are 13 T cell receptor beta chains from one specimen sequenced in a study of human T cells and chemical hapten exposure. Time point defined: patch test 1, 2 weeks after DPC sensitization. Treatment specified: therapeutic diphenylcyclopropenone sensitization with weekly scalp DPC. Each CDR3 protein is one row after TCRdb ran MiXCR on the RACE reads. This table has tens of thousands of distinct CDR3 sequences, about 9.3% appearing once. The sample consisted of whole blood, taken in connection with sensitization to the hapten diphenylcyclopropenone (DPC). The receptors shown here come from a woman aged 50 to 65 with alopecia areata. Some clones in this sample may be carry-over from other donors' samples.

This clonotype was seen at least ten times. This chain connects TRBV7-9 to TRBJ2-2, with D unclear. Trimming removed 1 base from V and 2 bases from J, with 5 bases in between. The CDR3 runs to 14 residues. Germline V gene lookup returns CDR1 SEHNR and CDR2 FQNEAQ (reference sequence). CDR3 sequence (DNA): TGTGCCAGCAGCTTAGTAGTTAACACCGGGGAGCTGTTTTTT. Its translation: CASSLVVNTGELFF.

The rearrangement links TRBV6-2 or TRBV6-3 to TRBJ2-1; D is unclear. In germline, CDR1 is MNHEY, CDR2 SVGEGT. Trimming took off 6 bases at V and 5 bases at J, with 17 bases between the two ends. This CDR3 contains 15 residues. The CDR3 region is CASSPSPLSNNEQFF. The CDR3 region has the DNA TGTGCCAGCAGCCCCTCCCCGCTCTCTAACAATGAGCAGTTCTTC.

This chain joins TRBV27 and TRBJ2-7, with 8 positions matching TRBD2. The trim removed 0 bases at V and 9 bases at J, leaving 10 bases unmatched. Germline CDR1 MNHEY, CDR2 SMNVEV (reference sequence). The CDR3 covers 15 residues. CDR3 in amino acids: CASSLSSSGLPRQYF. In nucleotides, the CDR3 is TGTGCCAGCAGTTTATCTTCTAGCGGGCTCCCCCGGCAGTACTTC.

This clonotype came up a few times. V usage is TRBV6-5 and J usage is TRBJ2-3, with 8 bases that match TRBD2. Per germline, CDR1 MNHEY and CDR2 SVGAGI. This CDR3 spans 15 amino acids. Trimming removed 0 bases from V and 5 bases from J; junction bases left unmatched: 4. The CDR3 region has the DNA TGTGCCAGCAGTTACTCCGGGGGGGCCAAAGATACGCAGTATTTT. Residues: CASSYSGGAKDTQYF.

J is TRBJ2-7 and V is TRBV13; D gene unclear. With 2 bases removed from V and 3 bases from J, the gap between germline ends came to 17 bases. This CDR3 is 16 amino acids long. The germline V gene encodes CDR1 PRHDT and CDR2 FYEKMQ (reference sequence). Here the CDR3 reads CASSLNEAAPYYEQYF. The CDR3 nucleotides read TGTGCCAGCAGCTTAAACGAGGCGGCCCCCTACTACGAGCAGTACTTC.

The V call is TRBV14, the J call TRBJ2-1; D might be TRBD2 (5 bases). Germline-derived CDR1 and CDR2 are SGHDN and FVKESK. The CDR3 runs to 14 residues. V was clipped by 1 base and J by 9 bases, with 13 bases between them. The CDR3 region has the DNA TGTGCCAGCAGCCAAGGAAATTATGGGAGTGAGCAGTTCTTC. This gives the protein CASSQGNYGSEQFF. The full variable domain, completed using reference TRBV14 and TRBJ2-1, is EAGVTQFPSHSVIEKGQTVTLRCDPISGHDNLYWYRRVMGKEIKFLLHFVKESKQDESGMPNNRFLAERTGGTYSTLKVQPAELEDSGVYFCASSQGNYGSEQFFGPGTRLTVL.

The V call is TRBV29-1, the J call TRBJ2-1; 10 bases match TRBD1. The J segment lost 4 bases and the V segment lost 4 bases, leaving 4 bases of the junction unmatched. Germline assignment: CDR1 SQVTM and CDR2 ANQGSEA. This CDR3 spans 14 amino acids. The CDR3 DNA follows: TGCAGCGTTGGACAGGGGGCGGGTTACAATGAGCAGTTCTTC. This translates into CSVGQGAGYNEQFF.

This clonotype was seen a few times. CDR3 loop: CASSLRQPLEEKLFF. DNA of the CDR3: TGTGCCAGCAGCCTCCGACAGCCGCTCGAGGAAAAACTGTTTTTT. The J gene is TRBJ1-4, the V gene TRBV7-9, with a possible D match to TRBD1 (5 bases). The germline gives CDR1 SEHNR, CDR2 FQNEAQ (reference sequence). V lost 5 bases to trimming and J lost 8 bases, with 18 bases between them. CDR3 length: 15 amino acids.

A few counts support this clonotype. The rearrangement uses TRBV3-1 and TRBJ2-5, with a weak D call TRBD1 (5 bases). The CDR3 runs to 17 residues. V was clipped by 1 base and J by 2 bases, with 17 bases between them. CDR1 is LGHDT, CDR2 YNNKEL, per germline (reference sequence). The CDR3 region is CASSQGVNSRVQETQYF. CDR3 DNA sequence: TGTGCCAGCAGCCAAGGAGTCAACTCCAGGGTACAAGAGACCCAGTACTTC.

This clonotype was recorded many times. The CDR3 loop reads CASSPGTPSYNEQFF. CDR3 DNA: TGTGCCAGCAGCCCCGGGACCCCTTCCTACAATGAGCAGTTCTTC. The V gene is TRBV11-2, the J gene TRBJ2-1; D possibly matches TRBD1 or TRBD2 (5 bases each). The germline CDR1 and CDR2 sequences are SGHAT and FQNNGV. Trimming took 5 bases from V and 1 from J, leaving 12 bases between them. The CDR3 spans 15 residues. Full variable domain (missing parts from reference TRBV11-2 and TRBJ2-1): EAGVAQSPRYKIIEKRQSVAFWCNPISGHATLYWYQQILGQGPKLLIQFQNNGVVDDSQLPKDRFSAERLKGVDSTLKIQPAKLEDSAVYLCASSPGTPSYNEQFFGPGTRLTVL.

The V call is TRBV7-9, the J call TRBJ1-1; tentative D call: TRBD1 (6 bases). Germline V gene sequence: CDR1 SEHNR, CDR2 FQNEAQ (reference sequence). V lost 5 bases and J 4 bases, leaving 17 bases between the germline ends. CDR3 length: 15 residues. The CDR3 nucleotides are TGTGCCAGCAGCCTGGCCGGGGGCTTAGGCACTGAAGCTTTCTTT. It translates to CASSLAGGLGTEAFF.

This clonotype occurred a few times. The V gene is TRBV6-6, the J gene TRBJ2-3, with 11 bases lining up with TRBD2. V lost 8 bases to trimming and J lost 5 bases; unmatched junction nucleotides: 6. CDR3 length: 14 residues. Per germline, CDR1 MNHNY and CDR2 SVGAGI (reference sequence). The DNA for the CDR3 is TGTGCCAGCGGGACTAGCGGCCAAGGAGATACGCAGTATTTT. Translated: CASGTSGQGDTQYF.

The chain uses TRBV20-1 and TRBJ2-7; 11 nucleotides agree with TRBD2. The CDR3 consists of 14 residues. V shed 3 bases and J 2 bases; nucleotides not matched to a gene: 3. CDR1 DFQATT and CDR2 SNEGSKA come from the germline V gene (reference sequence). This CDR3 reads CSARGLADTYEQYF. CDR3 bases: TGCAGTGCTAGGGGACTAGCGGACACCTACGAGCAGTACTTC.